Presented here are 13 T cell receptor beta chains from one specimen sequenced in a study of blood T cell repertoires in COVID-19. Measured with immunoSEQ multiplex PCR; TCRdb has only the in-frame clones, and not every one. This table has approximately 440,000 clones, approximately 90% appearing once. The sequenced material came from PBMCs or T cells enriched from blood (not recorded which). Every receptor here comes from a young woman who had recovered from COVID-19.

This sequence joins TRBV5-1 and TRBJ2-7; 14 bases match TRBD2. This CDR3 comprises 19 residues. V gave up 0 bases and J gave up 2 bases; unmatched junction bases: 10. Germline values: CDR1 SGHRS, CDR2 YFSETQ. CDR3 in amino acids: CASSLAFGTSGGRPYEQYF. CDR3 sequence (DNA): TGCGCCAGCAGCTTGGCGTTTGGGACTAGCGGGGGCCGGCCCTACGAGCAGTACTTC. The entire variable domain, with the rest obtained from reference TRBV5-1 and TRBJ2-7, is as follows: KAGVTQTPRYLIKTRGQQVTLSCSPISGHRSVSWYQQTPGQGLQFLFEYFSETQRNKGNFPGRFSGRQFSNSRSEMNVSTLELGDSALYLCASSLAFGTSGGRPYEQYFGPGTRLTVT.

This chain joins TRBV3-1 (or the pseudogene TRBV3-2) and TRBJ1-1, with 7 bases that match TRBD1. V was clipped by 0 bases and J by 10 bases; unmatched bases: 5. The CDR3 extends over 13 amino acids. CDR1 is LGHDT and CDR2 is YNNKEL in the germline V gene (reference sequence). The CDR3 loop is CASSQDFQGVAFF. Written as DNA, the CDR3 is TGTGCCAGCAGCCAAGATTTTCAGGGGGTAGCTTTCTTT.

V is TRBV11-2 and J is TRBJ2-4, with 7 bases identical to TRBD2. The V and J ends lost 3 bases and 1 base, in that order; junction bases with no gene match: 3. The CDR3 runs to 15 residues. The germline V gene has CDR1 SGHAT and CDR2 FQNNGV. The CDR3 coding sequence is TGTGCCAGCAGCTTGAGCGGGGAGGCCAAAAACATTCAGTACTTC. Protein: CASSLSGEAKNIQYF.

This clone was observed once. The V call is TRBV2, the J call TRBJ1-4; D is ambiguous. Germline V lookup: CDR1 SNHLY, CDR2 FYNNEI. The V end was cut by 5 bases, the J end by 7 bases, with 14 bases between. CDR3 length: 14 residues. The CDR3, as DNA: TGTGCCAGCAGTCCGACAACTAGGAGTGAAAAACTGTTTTTT. Amino acid sequence: CASSPTTRSEKLFF. The full variable domain, with the rest looked up from reference TRBV2 and TRBJ1-4, is EPEVTQTPSHQVTQMGQEVILRCVPISNHLYFYWYRQILGQKVEFLVSFYNNEISEKSEIFDDQFSVERPDGSNFTLKIRSTKLEDSAMYFCASSPTTRSEKLFFGSGTQLSVL.

In nucleotides, the CDR3 is TGCAGCTCGCGGGACACTGAAGCTTTCTTT. Protein: CSSRDTEAFF. V usage is TRBV29-1 and J usage is TRBJ1-1; D remains ambiguous. The germline gives CDR1 SQVTM, CDR2 ANQGSEA. Trimming took 8 bases from V and 3 from J, leaving 7 bases between them. This CDR3 has 10 amino acids.

The rearrangement uses TRBV29-1 and TRBJ2-3, with D tentatively TRBD2 (6 bases). Germline V gene lookup returns CDR1 SQVTM and CDR2 ANQGSEA. This CDR3 spans 12 amino acids. Deletions cut 6 bases from V and 5 bases from J, with 12 bases between. CDR3 nucleotide sequence: TGCAGCGTCGGCGGGGAGGAAGATACGCAGTATTTT. Its protein product is CSVGGEEDTQYF.

The gene calls are TRBV6-5 and TRBJ1-3, with D tentatively TRBD1 (6 bases). The CDR3 runs 15 residues. Trimming shortened V by 7 bases and J by 0 bases, and 13 bases separated the two germline ends. In germline, CDR1 is MNHEY, CDR2 SVGAGI. The CDR3 coding sequence is TGTGCCAGCATCATTACAGGGTTCTCTGGAAACACCATATATTTT. Protein product: CASIITGFSGNTIYF.

The rearrangement uses TRBV10-3 and TRBJ1-1; 10 nucleotides line up with TRBD1. CDR3 length equals 16 residues. Germline trimming cut 7 bases from V and 5 bases from J; bases unmatched to any gene: 13. Germline assignment: CDR1 ENHRY and CDR2 SYGVKD. This chain's CDR3 is CAIIRASGTGETEAFF. CDR3 bases: TGTGCCATCATAAGGGCGAGCGGGACAGGGGAAACTGAAGCTTTCTTT.

The J gene is TRBJ1-2, the V gene TRBV27; a possible D gene is TRBD1 (5 bases). V was cut by 0 bases and J by 8 bases, with 16 bases left in between. CDR3 length: 15 residues. Germline CDR1 and CDR2: MNHEY and SMNVEV (reference sequence). Written as DNA, the CDR3 is TGTGCCAGCAGTTTATCAGGTGCAGGGAGGGTCGGCTACACCTTC. This codes for CASSLSGAGRVGYTF.

V gene TRBV4-1 combines with J gene TRBJ2-7; weak D call: TRBD1 (6 bases). V was shortened by 4 bases and J by 0 bases, with 19 bases between the two germline ends. Germline assignment: CDR1 MGHRA and CDR2 YSYEKL. The CDR3 totals 17 residues. CDR3 amino acids: CASSRNSLQGGSYEQYF. As DNA, the CDR3 is TGCGCCAGCAGCCGGAATAGTCTACAGGGCGGCTCCTACGAGCAGTACTTC.

This clone appeared once. This chain uses TRBV2 with TRBJ2-7; possibly TRBD1 for D (5 bases). The V end was cut by 0 bases, the J end by 2 bases, with 14 bases between. The CDR3 is made up of 16 amino acids. Germline CDR1 and CDR2: SNHLY and FYNNEI. CDR3 DNA: TGTGCCAGCAGTGAAGCGAGTAGGGGCGGTCCCTACGAGCAGTACTTC. Translated: CASSEASRGGPYEQYF. Full variable domain (remainder filled in from reference TRBV2 and TRBJ2-7): EPEVTQTPSHQVTQMGQEVILRCVPISNHLYFYWYRQILGQKVEFLVSFYNNEISEKSEIFDDQFSVERPDGSNFTLKIRSTKLEDSAMYFCASSEASRGGPYEQYFGPGTRLTVT.

The chain joins TRBV3-1 (or the pseudogene TRBV3-2) to TRBJ2-5, with a possible D match to TRBD2 (6 bases). The CDR3 is made up of 12 amino acids. With 8 bases removed from V and 2 bases from J, the gap between germline ends came to 9 bases. Germline V CDR1 and CDR2: LGHDT, YNNKEL (reference sequence). The CDR3 reads CASGTSQETQYF. The CDR3 region has the DNA TGTGCCAGCGGGACTTCTCAAGAGACCCAGTACTTC.

The V call is TRBV19, the J call TRBJ1-5, with TRBD1 matching over 7 bases. Germline loops: CDR1 LNHDA, CDR2 SQIVND (reference sequence). This CDR3 contains 16 residues. V lost 6 bases and J lost 3; bases outside the gene matches: 11. CDR3 protein: CASRTSTGLDNQPQHF. The CDR3 nucleotides read TGTGCCAGTAGAACTTCGACAGGGTTGGACAATCAGCCCCAGCATTTT.